This entry lists 12 T cell receptor beta chains sequenced from one sample in a study of cytomegalovirus exposure and HLA in healthy donors. 13 Jbeta primers and 60 Vbeta primers were used for the PCR. The protocol was immunoSEQ multiplex PCR, while the TCRdb copy is restricted to in-frame clones and leaves out a portion. Altogether 250,000 to 350,000 clones are present, about nine tenths being singletons, with the ten largest covering around 4.2%. The sequenced material came from PBMCs. The source is a man aged 35 to 55 in good health and CMV-seropositive.

The CDR3 reads CASSREDTAGNTIYF. The CDR3 DNA is TGCGCCAGCAGCCGGGAGGACACAGCTGGAAACACCATATATTTT. The chain employs TRBV4-1 and TRBJ1-3; the D gene is possibly TRBD1 (5 bases). The length of the CDR3 is 15 residues. Germline assignment: CDR1 MGHRA and CDR2 YSYEKL. The V end lost 4 bases, the J end lost 2 bases, and 12 bases lay between the germline ends.

The gene calls are TRBV5-1 and TRBJ2-1; D is perhaps TRBD2 (5 bases). The germline gives CDR1 SGHRS, CDR2 YFSETQ. Trimming pared 4 bases from V and 1 base from J, leaving 12 bases between. The CDR3 totals 15 residues. CDR3 bases: TGCGCCAGCAGCCTACGACGGACTTCCTACAATGAGCAGTTCTTC. This translates into CASSLRRTSYNEQFF.

This chain uses TRBV27 with TRBJ1-5; no clear D gene. The CDR3 is 15 amino acids. Between the trimmed V and J ends, which lost 6 bases and 0 bases, there was a span of 12 bases. From germline, CDR1 is MNHEY and CDR2 SMNVEV (reference sequence). The CDR3 region has the DNA TGTGCCAGCAGGCCAGGCCTGGCTAGCAATCAGCCCCAGCATTTT. This translates into CASRPGLASNQPQHF.

The chain links TRBV18 to TRBJ2-5, with D maybe TRBD1 (6 bases). This CDR3 region has 13 residues. Deletions cut 8 bases from V and 5 bases from J, with 15 bases between. In germline, CDR1 is KGHSH, CDR2 LQKENI. CDR3: CASQPGDSETQYF. The CDR3 nucleotides read TGTGCCAGCCAACCAGGGGATTCCGAGACCCAGTACTTC.

The chain carries TRBV28 and TRBJ2-7; possible D gene TRBD1, 6 bases. The V gene lost 0 bases and the J gene lost 4 bases, with 10 bases spanning the gap. The CDR3 has 14 amino acids. Germline lookup yields CDR1 MDHEN and CDR2 SYDVKM. CDR3 sequence: CASSLWTGLYEQYF. CDR3 in DNA: TGTGCCAGCAGTTTATGGACAGGACTTTACGAGCAGTACTTC.

The rearrangement links TRBV5-6 to TRBJ1-1, with TRBD1 matching over 7 bases. With 0 bases clipped from V and 4 bases from J, the junction kept 12 bases outside the gene matches. The CDR3 runs to 17 residues. Per the germline V gene, CDR1 is SGHDT and CDR2 is YYEEEE. The CDR3 DNA reads TGTGCCAGCAGCTTGGCGACACAGGGGTACGAGGGCACTGAAGCTTTCTTT. This encodes CASSLATQGYEGTEAFF.

The chain couples TRBV7-2 to TRBJ2-1; TRBD2 is a possible D gene (5 bases). Trimming took off 2 bases at V and 9 bases at J, with 8 bases between the two ends. The germline CDR1 and CDR2 sequences are SGHTA and FQGNSA. This CDR3 has 12 residues. The chain's CDR3 is CASSLHGLEQFF. CDR3 sequence (DNA): TGTGCCAGCAGCTTACACGGACTTGAGCAGTTCTTC.

This clone was counted between two and nine times. This rearrangement joins TRBV2 to TRBJ2-3; the D gene is possibly TRBD1 (6 bases). The CDR3 runs 13 residues. Trimming removed 3 bases from V and 3 bases from J, with 7 bases in between. Germline V gene data show CDR1 as SNHLY and CDR2 as FYNNEI. The CDR3: CASSDGQTDTQYF. The CDR3 DNA is TGTGCCAGCAGTGACGGACAGACAGATACGCAGTATTTT.

The V and J genes are TRBV7-9 and TRBJ2-7; TRBD2 agrees at 11 bases. CDR1 and CDR2 (germline): SEHNR, FQNEAQ (reference sequence). V was pared by 9 bases and J by 3 bases, with 4 bases of the junction left unmatched. The CDR3 runs to 13 residues. The CDR3 loop is CASMTSGVYEQYF. CDR3 DNA: TGTGCCAGTATGACTAGCGGGGTCTACGAGCAGTACTTC.

The chain joins TRBV4-3 to TRBJ2-4; D uncertain. Between the trimmed V and J ends, which lost 0 bases and 0 bases, there was a span of 6 bases. The CDR3 contains 15 residues. CDR1 and CDR2 from the germline V gene are LGHNA and YSLEER. The CDR3 region is CASSQDPIAKNIQYF. The CDR3 DNA sequence: TGCGCCAGCAGCCAAGATCCAATAGCCAAAAACATTCAGTACTTC.

The chain combines TRBV27 with TRBJ1-1; D uncertain. Deletions cut 7 bases from V and 5 bases from J, with 17 bases between. Germline V gene lookup returns CDR1 MNHEY and CDR2 SMNVEV (reference sequence). The CDR3 covers 14 residues. The CDR3 region is CASKDIVAGTEAFF. As DNA, the CDR3 is TGTGCCAGCAAAGACATTGTGGCCGGAACTGAAGCTTTCTTT.

This chain connects TRBV4-1 to TRBJ2-7; weak D call: TRBD2 (6 bases). Germline V gene data show CDR1 as MGHRA and CDR2 as YSYEKL. The CDR3 consists of 13 residues. V was clipped by 1 base and J by 5 bases, with 9 bases between them. The CDR3 spells CASSQGRGDEQYF. DNA for the CDR3: TGCGCCAGCAGCCAAGGGCGCGGGGACGAGCAGTACTTC.